This T cell receptor (beta chain) emerged from a study of monozygotic twins with inflammatory bowel disease. The V gene's germline CDR1 is GTSNPN and CDR2 SVGIG (reference sequence). This CDR3 contains 18 residues. One entry per CDR3 protein, without DNA, is what TCRdb gives after re-calling the 5' RACE reads. The sample has about 380,000 distinct CDR3 sequences. The V gene is TRBV30, the J gene TRBJ1-5; as DNA is missing, the TRBD1 call by TCRdb cannot be tested. Source material: blood. This sequence originates from a human donor with ulcerative colitis or Crohn's disease, or a healthy co-twin of an affected twin (not recorded which). The CDR3 region is CAWSGLDRGRGGDQPQHF.